This record covers a single T cell receptor beta chain. The clone's antigen remains unknown. In total, 666 healthy bone marrow donors made up the cohort. Cohort members were all nominally healthy when sampled, although unrecorded immune exposures were likely present. The donor tested CMV seropositive, placing the donor among the 250 to 350 seropositive members of the cohort. Every donor gave a peripheral blood sample, and the peripheral blood mononuclear cells from that sample were used for TCR beta sequencing. Genomic DNA extraction from the blood cell samples was performed with the Qiagen DNeasy Blood Extraction Kit. The sample belongs to a study of cytomegalovirus exposure and HLA in healthy donors (dated by TCRdb to about 2017). Regarding the research as a whole: An earlier analysis of under 600 of the donors reported roughly 270 Gb of sequence data and 117 million unique TCR beta sequences from approximately 180 million T cells. About 320 gigabases of sequencing data and 70 million to 100 million unique TCR sequences were included in an early release covering roughly 600 HLA-typed donors. Of the roughly 430 genotyped donors, about 80% fell in the genetic ancestry cluster associated with self-reported Caucasian donors. The study aimed to test whether signatures of past pathogen exposure could be identified by cataloging public T cell receptors. The study profiled the T cell repertoires of 550 to 700 subjects by immunosequencing and related them to cytomegalovirus serostatus. A separate validation cohort of roughly 130 different subjects was used in addition to the roughly 720-subject first cohort. To predict cytomegalovirus infection status, the study brought together high-throughput TCR immunosequencing, statistical association of individual TCRs with disease status, and machine learning. To study patterns of TCR occurrence, a later analysis re-analyzed previously published TCR beta repertoires from just over 650 donors and added high-resolution HLA genotyping. Rather than using new phenotypic data, the later analysis identified candidate immune exposures from TCR beta sequences and from how often those sequences occurred across donors. To decide whether each TCR beta V gene segment behaved as functional or pseudogenic, an earlier analysis of over 500 of the donors relied on high-throughput TCR beta sequencing. Alongside the repertoire data, information on donor age, sex, ethnicity and CMV serostatus was compiled. A later genetic analysis took genome-wide SNP genotypes for about 55% of the 666 donors and used that subset as a discovery cohort. All discovery cohort repertoires had been generated using a single sequencing platform. HLA typing included class I and class II loci at four-digit resolution. The number of typed donors differed by locus: roughly 629-640 for A, B, C, DRB1 and DQB1; approximately 540 for DQA1; fewer than 610 for DPA1; and some 430 for DPB1. A few DR-DQ haplotypes were treated as single units for association and clustering because of strong linkage in the cohort. On average, roughly 240,000 unique TCR beta nucleotide sequences were sequenced per donor among 398 genotyped donors of the cohort, with 15% to 20% of those sequences being non-productive.

Trimming removed 2 bases from V and 0 bases from J; the gene matches leave 3 bases unexplained. From its cysteine to its phenylalanine, the CDR3 spans 17 amino acids. Just the 51-base CDR3 DNA is kept, in frame starting at base 1. Via the germline V gene, CDR1 is SGDLS and CDR2 YYNGEE. Receptor libraries were prepared by the immunoSEQ multiplex PCR assay. A mixture of 60 forward primers for TCR Vbeta segments and 13 reverse primers for TCR Jbeta segments was used in the multiplex PCR. The CDR3 region of rearranged TCR beta genes was amplified from genomic DNA by a multiplex PCR assay. On the Illumina HiSeq System, the amplified TCR beta libraries were sequenced as 87-base-pair reads. In the paper's pipeline: Across the 700 or so repertoires, a later analysis counted around 80 million unique TCR beta chains, about 10 million of which were shared by at least two donors. To remove PCR and sequencing errors, raw reads were error-corrected and collapsed into unique sequences using a nearest-neighbor algorithm that merged closely related sequences. To assign V, D and J gene segments, CDR3 sequences were aligned to IMGT reference sequences. Each retained sequence needed at least a six-nucleotide match to both a V gene segment and a J gene segment. A rearrangement was called productive if the CDR3 had no stop codons and remained in frame with V and J, and every other rearrangement was called non-productive. Following IMGT convention, CDR3 was defined as the stretch from the second conserved V-encoded cysteine to the conserved J-encoded phenylalanine. The earlier analysis of about 570 of the donors excluded any sequence lacking an unambiguous match to a single V gene segment. An earlier analysis of several hundred of the donors classified V segments as functional when productive rearrangements were above 56.7% and as segregating when the standard deviation between donors was above 5%. To diagnose cytomegalovirus status from the catalog of TCR beta chain sequences, a statistical classification framework was built. V and J gene assignment, in a later analysis, came from comparing TCR nucleotide sequences with IMGT/GENE-DB human TR gene sequences. Using the TCRdist pipeline, a later analysis assigned CDR3 sequences along with most-parsimonious VDJ recombination scenarios. In a later analysis, each TCR beta chain was defined by its CDR3 amino acid sequence together with its V-gene family, and reads without a unique V-gene family were excluded. In a later analysis, fewer than 600 highly shared, low-generation-probability nucleotide sequences were removed to address suspected cross-contamination and a sequencing artifact. In a later analysis, a clonal expansion index was calculated for each public chain from normalized within-repertoire ranks of inferred template counts. A later analysis computed generation probabilities with a VDJ recombination model fitted to out-of-frame rearrangements, and checked the results against IGoR. In a later analysis, TCR-TCR, TCR-HLA and TCR-CMV co-occurrence was scored with hypergeometric tests, and a repertoire-size bias correction was applied to TCR pairs. To estimate false discovery rates, a later analysis permuted the HLA or CMV assignments 20 times. In a later analysis, co-occurring TCRs were grouped with DBSCAN, and TCRdist sequence similarity was added when clustering was performed within HLA-allele-positive subsets. Co-occurrence clustering excluded repertoires with fewer than 30,000 or more than 120,000 public chains, plus five with anomalous nucleotide sharing. TCRdb's version of the immuneACCESS table is confined to in-frame rearrangements and falls short of the full clone set. An unresolved V gene accounts for under half of the shortfall where checked; the remainder is of unknown origin. The V and J calls and the clone size are those of that table, but D and trimming were determined from the DNA. The data table for this sample lists fewer than 85,000 clones. The ten top clones hold around 15% of the sample.

On the study overall, not on this receptor specifically: In vitro tests confirmed that a few of the cytomegalovirus-associated TCR beta chains recognize cytomegalovirus antigens. According to the authors, the approach could potentially be generalized to other disease states and immunological phenotypes. A later analysis found that most CMV-associated TCR beta chains appeared HLA-restricted, with HLA associations seemingly driven largely by CMV exposure. A further reported finding was that TCR beta sequences accurately predicted the HLA-A and HLA-B alleles for most subjects in the first cohort. The study listed 150 to 200 TCR beta chains as associated with cytomegalovirus. CMV serostatus was the only immune exposure information available for the cohort. Broadly in line with IMGT annotations, most TCR beta V segments showed up in productive rearrangements about 87% or about 30% of the time in an earlier analysis of around 600 of the donors. This cohort had only TCR beta chains sequenced, and the lack of alpha or paired-chain data limited which features could be detected. V-gene and J-gene trimming of TCR beta chains was associated with a missense DCLRE1C variant in a later genetic analysis, and the association was replicated in an independent cohort. A cluster of highly shared sequence variants was judged likely to represent a technical artifact of the sequencing pipeline. When HLA alleles, especially DR and DQ, strongly co-occurred, attributing TCR associations to individual alleles was difficult. HLA typing was unavailable for some donors at each locus, so association tests used only the typed subset. Linkage disequilibrium might explain the correlated functional status among segregating V segments, but an unknown experimental factor could not be ruled out. The classifier was reported to diagnose cytomegalovirus status with high specificity and sensitivity in both the original cohort and the validation cohort. In a later analysis, HLA-associated TCR beta chains were found to be more clonally expanded and to have lower generation probabilities than equally common non-associated chains. Presence/absence analyses assumed roughly uniform sequencing depth across donors, an assumption that may not hold. Compared with the roughly 600-donor mean, donors in an Asian-associated ancestry cluster had fewer N-insertions in productive TCRs, according to a later genetic analysis. A later analysis found that TCR association rates varied across HLA loci, with DRB1 alleles showing the most associated TCRs and HLA-C alleles the fewest. Because counts were too low, more than 15 rarely observed V segments, including chromosome 9 orphons, were excluded from the earlier analysis of roughly 580 of the donors. A later analysis associated about 16,000 TCR beta sequences with specific HLA alleles at a false discovery rate of 0.05. Some IMGT-functional V segments, including TRBV6-2 and TRBV6-3, could not be distinguished by the 87-base-pair reads and were therefore excluded. Across donors, most TCR sequences were observed very rarely, whereas some public TCRs were present in many individuals. Several of the top co-occurrence clusters appeared to be linked to parvovirus B19, influenza, CMV and Epstein-Barr virus, according to a later analysis.

The chain uses TRBV9 and TRBJ2-2; 11 central nucleotides agree with TRBD1. The sequencing input was PBMCs. The sequence derives from a man aged 50 or older in good health and CMV-seropositive. The nucleotides are TGTGCCAGCAGCGTGGGGACAGGGGGAACGAACACCGGGGAGCTGTTTTTT. It translates as CASSVGTGGTNTGELFF.